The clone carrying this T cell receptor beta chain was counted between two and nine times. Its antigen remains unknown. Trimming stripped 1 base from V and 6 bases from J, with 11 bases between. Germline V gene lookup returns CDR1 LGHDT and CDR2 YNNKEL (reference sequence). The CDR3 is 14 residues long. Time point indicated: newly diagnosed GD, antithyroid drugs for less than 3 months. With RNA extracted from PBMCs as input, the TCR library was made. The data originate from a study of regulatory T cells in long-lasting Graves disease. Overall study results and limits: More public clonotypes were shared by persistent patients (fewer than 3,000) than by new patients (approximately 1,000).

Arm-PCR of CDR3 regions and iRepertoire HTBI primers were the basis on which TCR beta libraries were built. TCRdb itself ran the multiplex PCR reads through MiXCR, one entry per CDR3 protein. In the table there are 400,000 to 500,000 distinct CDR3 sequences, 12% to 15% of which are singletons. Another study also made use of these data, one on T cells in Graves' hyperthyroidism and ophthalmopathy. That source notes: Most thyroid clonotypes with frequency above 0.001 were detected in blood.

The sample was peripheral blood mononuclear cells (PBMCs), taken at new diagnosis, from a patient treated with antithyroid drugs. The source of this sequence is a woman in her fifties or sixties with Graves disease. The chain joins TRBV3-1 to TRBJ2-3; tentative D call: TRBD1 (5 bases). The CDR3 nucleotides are TGTGCCAGCAGCCAAGGCTCGACAGCCGATACGCAGTATTTT. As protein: CASSQGSTADTQYF.